Listed below are T cell receptor beta chains from one sample, sequenced in a study of Graves' ophthalmopathy and Graves' hyperthyroidism. In TCRdb, the multiplex PCR reads were re-called with MiXCR into one record per CDR3 protein. The data hold about 230,000 distinct CDR3 sequences, with around 50% observed a single time. The sequencing sample was made of peripheral blood. These receptors originate from an adult man with Graves' ophthalmopathy. Each CDR3 is given without its conserved first and last residue. Fields, in order: V gene, J gene, CDR3 protein.

TRBV2	TRBJ1-3	ASSVGSRSGNTIY
TRBV28	TRBJ1-2	ASSFVQGAVSNYGYT
TRBV7-3	TRBJ1-6	ASSLAEGSTLH
TRBV7-8	TRBJ2-7	ASSPGQSYEQY
TRBV10-3	TRBJ2-5	ASSIGTGGRETQY
TRBV20-1	TRBJ2-6	SAREGRGSGANVLT
TRBV6-5	TRBJ1-2	ASSSRPTGSYGYT
TRBV29-1	TRBJ2-5	SVELNQETQY
TRBV19	TRBJ1-2	ASMADGDYGYT
TRBV20-1	TRBJ2-1	SQDSPHNEQF
TRBV29-1	TRBJ2-7	SVGQGYDEQY
TRBV11-2	TRBJ2-7	ASSLQGSGEQY
TRBV7-4	TRBJ2-2	ASSPALGNTGELF
TRBV6-6	TRBJ2-5	ASSSPDLLAH
TRBV7-6	TRBJ1-1	ASSWTQEMNTEAF
TRBV20-1	TRBJ1-5	SATRTVNQPQH
TRBV10-3	TRBJ1-2	AIRKQGDAYGYT
TRBV11-2	TRBJ2-7	ASSLELNSPFSYEQY
TRBV2	TRBJ2-7	ASSQTSYEQY
TRBV7-2	TRBJ1-2	ASGSYGYT
TRBV29-1	TRBJ2-5	SERTGGRETQY
TRBV19	TRBJ1-1	ASSMGPPVNTEAF
TRBV15	TRBJ2-2	ATSRDRATGELF
TRBV20-1	TRBJ1-5	SAREQDQH
TRBV29-1	TRBJ1-1	SVDAGLNEAF
TRBV19	TRBJ1-1	ASSIDRDTEAF
TRBV10-3	TRBJ1-5	ASIPHSGTANSNQPQH
TRBV20-1	TRBJ1-5	SADRGDSYEH
TRBV7-9	TRBJ2-7	ASLPRGRYEQY
TRBV27	TRBJ2-7	ASSLWSGGPYEQY
TRBV7-8	TRBJ1-1	ASSYSTQGTTEAF
TRBV12-3/TRBV12-4	TRBJ1-6	ASSDRGHSPLH
TRBV20-1	TRBJ2-6	SALGNSGANVLT
TRBV7-9	TRBJ1-3	ASRTGFSGNTIY
TRBV5-5	TRBJ1-2	ASSNGREQYGYT
TRBV10-3	TRBJ2-7	AISEAPYEQY
TRBV6-5	TRBJ1-2	ASSFGQGYGYT
TRBV19	TRBJ2-7	ASSTTFPGQGGEQY
TRBV12-3/TRBV12-4	TRBJ1-1	ASSSRDRGLDTEAF
TRBV29-1	TRBJ2-7	SVSSGTSGMVQY
TRBV12-3/TRBV12-4	TRBJ2-2	ASTLSGTDTGELF
TRBV7-2	TRBJ2-5	ASSLALSVLETQY
TRBV2	TRBJ2-7	ASSLGGAI
TRBV29-1	TRBJ1-2	SQEGRGPYGYT
TRBV5-1	TRBJ1-2	ASGYSGRNYGYT
TRBV5-6	TRBJ2-7	ASSLGRPLDEQY
TRBV10-3	TRBJ2-5	AISVRVEETQY
TRBV25-1	TRBJ2-5	ASSEIDGGSETQY
TRBV6-5	TRBJ1-1	ASSYSDRMDTEAF
TRBV2	TRBJ2-5	ASSENGDRGETQY
TRBV24-1	TRBJ1-5	ATSDPGRDVQPQH
TRBV3-1	TRBJ2-7	AGIKRGRVYEQY
TRBV6-1	TRBJ1-1	ASSTGTANTEAF
TRBV2	TRBJ1-2	ASGGGYGYT
TRBV10-3	TRBJ1-2	AISDVRDGDYGYT
TRBV7-9	TRBJ2-6	ASSPPGSGANVLT
TRBV3-1	TRBJ2-6	ASSQAGGSGANVLT
TRBV20-1	TRBJ2-7	SAYAGRTYEQY
TRBV20-1	TRBJ1-3	SARDPDRGSGNTIY
TRBV5-5	TRBJ2-7	ASSLQEYEQY